This TCR beta chain was profiled in a study of OX40 agonist ivuxolimab in advanced cancers. Turning to the study itself: Mean age about 60 years, range 23 to 79; 82.7% male.

CDR3 length: 12 amino acids. V was cut by 4 bases and J by 5 bases, with 8 bases left in between. Germline V gene data show CDR1 as SNHLY and CDR2 as FYNNEI. Here immunoSEQ multiplex PCR was the method, and the copy in TCRdb shows in-frame clones only, minus some. Of 50,000 to 65,000 clones detected, 88% appear once; the ten largest clones hold 0.65% to 0.7%. With baseline, cycle 4 day 1, and cycle 7 day 1 as timepoints, blood was sampled. The receptor comes from an adult with an advanced solid tumor such as melanoma, head and neck, liver or kidney cancer. The chain employs TRBV2 and TRBJ1-2; D call uncertain. Sequenced material: CD4+ or CD8+ T cells sorted from blood, taken in a trial of the OX40 agonist ivuxolimab. The CDR3 DNA follows: TGTGCCAGCAGTGTCGGTGGGTATGGCTACACCTTC. It codes for CASSVGGYGYTF.